These 20 T cell receptor beta chains originate from one sample sequenced in a study of T cell responses to AZD1222 COVID-19 vaccine. Sequencing used immunoSEQ multiplex PCR; TCRdb keeps in-frame clones, though not all of them. The sample contains 150,000 or so clones, around 90% of which appear only once. Source: peripheral blood, taken on day 0 of AZD1222 vaccination. These receptors all stem from an adult in good health.

The chain links TRBV20-1 to TRBJ2-3; D is uncertain. Trimming removed 6 bases from V and 4 bases from J, with 8 bases in between. CDR1 and CDR2 from the germline V gene are DFQATT and SNEGSKA (reference sequence). This CDR3 has 11 amino acids. The CDR3 spells CSAGNPDTQYF. The DNA for the CDR3 is TGCAGTGCGGGTAACCCAGATACGCAGTATTTT.

This chain joins TRBV6-1 and TRBJ1-5; D may be TRBD1 (6 bases). This CDR3 is 17 amino acids long. The germline V gene encodes CDR1 MNHNS and CDR2 SASEGT. With 2 bases removed from V and 3 bases from J, the gap between germline ends came to 17 bases. CDR3 sequence: CASSEMGARRFNQPQHF. The CDR3 DNA sequence: TGTGCCAGCAGTGAAATGGGGGCGCGGAGGTTCAATCAGCCCCAGCATTTT.

The V and J genes are TRBV4-1 and TRBJ2-5; D unresolved. Germline-derived CDR1 and CDR2 are MGHRA and YSYEKL. CDR3 length equals 13 residues. V shed 0 bases and J shed 4 bases, with 6 bases lying between them. As DNA, the CDR3 is TGCGCCAGCAGCCAAGAGGCGAGAGAGACCCAGTACTTC. Amino acid sequence: CASSQEARETQYF.

The rearrangement links TRBV6-5 to TRBJ2-1, with TRBD1 identical over 7 bases. This CDR3 is 15 amino acids long. Trimming took 6 bases from V and 8 from J; bases not matched to a gene: 13. Germline V gene lookup returns CDR1 MNHEY and CDR2 SVGAGI. CDR3 sequence (DNA): TGTGCCAGCAGGAAAACAGGGGTCCCCAGGGATGAGCAGTTCTTC. Its protein product is CASRKTGVPRDEQFF.

The CDR3, as DNA: TGTGCCAGCAGCTTAGAGCCTGGGATAGACACCATATATTTT. Protein sequence: CASSLEPGIDTIYF. The genes are TRBV7-2 and TRBJ1-3, with no clear D. Germline V CDR1 and CDR2: SGHTA, FQGNSA. CDR3 size: 14 residues. V was pared by 1 base and J by 8 bases, with 12 bases between.

V gene TRBV5-1 combines with J gene TRBJ2-3, with 9 bases matching TRBD2. The CDR3 is 14 amino acids. With 5 bases clipped from V and 2 bases from J, the junction kept 3 bases outside the gene matches. Per the germline V gene, CDR1 is SGHRS and CDR2 is YFSETQ. CDR3 DNA: TGCGCCAGCAGGACTAGCGGATACACAGATACGCAGTATTTT. Residues: CASRTSGYTDTQYF.

The chain links TRBV5-1 to TRBJ1-1; D not resolved. Germline values: CDR1 SGHRS, CDR2 YFSETQ. V was clipped by 2 bases and J by 5 bases, with 10 bases between them. The CDR3 is 13 residues long. In DNA, the CDR3 is TGCGCCAGCAGCTTCCCCCCAGAGACTGAAGCTTTCTTT. Translation gives CASSFPPETEAFF.

The chain joins TRBV3-1 (or the pseudogene TRBV3-2) to TRBJ1-2; possibly TRBD1 for D (6 bases). The CDR3 has 16 amino acids. CDR1 is LGHDT and CDR2 is YNNKEL in the germline V gene (reference sequence). Deletions cut 7 bases from V and 6 bases from J, with 24 bases between. The CDR3 sequence: CASTGEGQGYEDGYTF. The CDR3 nucleotides read TGTGCCAGCACCGGGGAGGGGCAGGGGTATGAGGATGGCTACACCTTC.

The gene calls are TRBV3-1 (or the pseudogene TRBV3-2) and TRBJ1-2; 9 bases map to TRBD1. In germline, CDR1 is LGHDT, CDR2 YNNKEL (reference sequence). This CDR3 comprises 15 residues. With 4 bases clipped from V and 2 bases from J, the junction kept 5 bases outside the gene matches. The CDR3 spells CASSPPGQGNYGYTF. The CDR3 DNA follows: TGTGCCAGCAGCCCTCCGGGACAGGGAAACTATGGCTACACCTTC.

This chain links TRBV4-2 with TRBJ1-5; D is ambiguous. The germline V gene encodes CDR1 LGHNA and CDR2 YNFKEQ. The CDR3 runs to 12 residues. V was shortened by 0 bases and J by 6 bases, with 3 bases between the two germline ends. CDR3 sequence (DNA): TGTGCCAGCAGCCAAGATACTCAGCCCCAGCATTTT. Encoded protein: CASSQDTQPQHF.

The rearrangement links TRBV29-1 to TRBJ1-2; D remains unclear. Trimming shortened V by 5 bases and J by 7 bases, and 11 bases separated the two germline ends. The CDR3 covers 11 residues. CDR1 is SQVTM and CDR2 is ANQGSEA in the germline V gene. The CDR3: CSVMRPGGYTF. The DNA of the CDR3 is TGCAGCGTTATGCGGCCCGGTGGCTACACCTTC.

The J gene is TRBJ2-4, the V gene TRBV18; either TRBD1 or TRBD2 may supply D (5 bases each). CDR1 is KGHSH and CDR2 is LQKENI in the germline V gene. CDR3 length equals 17 residues. V was clipped by 4 bases and J by 4 bases, with 20 bases between them. CDR3 sequence: CASSQLLRDAPKNIQYF. CDR3 nucleotides: TGTGCCAGCTCACAGCTCCTCCGGGACGCACCTAAAAACATTCAGTACTTC.

CDR3 protein: CASSPGIETQYF. The CDR3 DNA is TGTGCCAGCAGCCCCGGGATAGAGACCCAGTACTTC. The gene calls are TRBV7-9 and TRBJ2-5, with a weak D call TRBD2 (5 bases). The CDR3 is 12 residues long. The germline gives CDR1 SEHNR, CDR2 FQNEAQ (reference sequence). Trimming cost V 5 bases and J 4 bases, with 8 bases left between them.

V usage is TRBV9 and J usage is TRBJ2-5, with D unresolved. The germline CDR1 and CDR2 sequences are SGDLS and YYNGEE. The CDR3 extends over 14 amino acids. The germline V and J ends were trimmed by 5 bases and 3 bases, with 14 bases remaining between them. The CDR3, as DNA: TGTGCCAGCAGGAGATCACAGAAAGAAGAGACCCAGTACTTC. Protein sequence: CASRRSQKEETQYF.

The chain carries TRBV30 and TRBJ1-1; 7 bases are shared with TRBD1. The V and J ends lost 5 bases and 0 bases, in that order; junction bases with no gene match: 6. CDR3 length: 14 amino acids. Germline loops: CDR1 GTSNPN, CDR2 SVGIG (reference sequence). CDR3 sequence: CAWDRVGMNTEAFF. CDR3 bases: TGTGCCTGGGACAGGGTGGGGATGAACACTGAAGCTTTCTTT.

In nucleotides, the CDR3 is TGTGCCAGCGCCCTGGAAACGCAGTTCTTC. Its translation: CASALETQFF. The chain carries TRBV11-2 and TRBJ2-1; no reliable D call. Germline V gives CDR1 SGHAT, CDR2 FQNNGV. Trimming removed 8 bases at V and 12 bases at J, with 11 bases between. The CDR3 has 10 amino acids.

The rearrangement uses TRBV6-5 and TRBJ2-5; 11 bases are a match to TRBD2. The germline V gene has CDR1 MNHEY and CDR2 SVGAGI. There are 14 residues in the CDR3. V dropped 7 bases and J dropped 5; count of bases not matched to a gene: 6. CDR3 in amino acids: CASTSGTSGETQYF. CDR3 DNA sequence: TGTGCCAGCACGTCCGGGACTAGCGGCGAGACCCAGTACTTC.

The V and J genes are TRBV5-1 and TRBJ1-1; TRBD1 matches 8 bases. The CDR3 extends over 15 amino acids. From germline, CDR1 is SGHRS and CDR2 YFSETQ. Unmatched junction bases numbered 2, after V lost 0 bases and J lost 1 base. The CDR3 bases are TGCGCCAGCAGCTTGGTGGGACAGGCGAACACTGAAGCTTTCTTT. It specifies CASSLVGQANTEAFF. Together with reference TRBV5-1 and TRBJ1-1, the CDR3 gives the full variable domain: KAGVTQTPRYLIKTRGQQVTLSCSPISGHRSVSWYQQTPGQGLQFLFEYFSETQRNKGNFPGRFSGRQFSNSRSEMNVSTLELGDSALYLCASSLVGQANTEAFFGQGTRLTVV.

This clone showed up just once. The rearrangement uses TRBV7-9 and TRBJ2-3, with 12 bases fitting TRBD2. V dropped 7 bases and J dropped 4; count of bases not matched to a gene: 3. The CDR3 loop spans 14 amino acids. CDR1 is SEHNR, CDR2 FQNEAQ, per germline (reference sequence). The CDR3 DNA is TGTGCCAGCACCCCTAGCGGGGGGGCAGATACGCAGTATTTT. Its protein is CASTPSGGADTQYF.

J is TRBJ1-2 and V is TRBV5-1; weak D call: TRBD1 (6 bases). V lost 1 base and J lost 4, with 11 bases in between. This CDR3 is 14 amino acids long. Germline V gene data show CDR1 as SGHRS and CDR2 as YFSETQ. The CDR3 sequence: CASSLIQGLYGYTF. DNA of the CDR3: TGCGCCAGCAGCTTGATCCAGGGGCTCTATGGCTACACCTTC.